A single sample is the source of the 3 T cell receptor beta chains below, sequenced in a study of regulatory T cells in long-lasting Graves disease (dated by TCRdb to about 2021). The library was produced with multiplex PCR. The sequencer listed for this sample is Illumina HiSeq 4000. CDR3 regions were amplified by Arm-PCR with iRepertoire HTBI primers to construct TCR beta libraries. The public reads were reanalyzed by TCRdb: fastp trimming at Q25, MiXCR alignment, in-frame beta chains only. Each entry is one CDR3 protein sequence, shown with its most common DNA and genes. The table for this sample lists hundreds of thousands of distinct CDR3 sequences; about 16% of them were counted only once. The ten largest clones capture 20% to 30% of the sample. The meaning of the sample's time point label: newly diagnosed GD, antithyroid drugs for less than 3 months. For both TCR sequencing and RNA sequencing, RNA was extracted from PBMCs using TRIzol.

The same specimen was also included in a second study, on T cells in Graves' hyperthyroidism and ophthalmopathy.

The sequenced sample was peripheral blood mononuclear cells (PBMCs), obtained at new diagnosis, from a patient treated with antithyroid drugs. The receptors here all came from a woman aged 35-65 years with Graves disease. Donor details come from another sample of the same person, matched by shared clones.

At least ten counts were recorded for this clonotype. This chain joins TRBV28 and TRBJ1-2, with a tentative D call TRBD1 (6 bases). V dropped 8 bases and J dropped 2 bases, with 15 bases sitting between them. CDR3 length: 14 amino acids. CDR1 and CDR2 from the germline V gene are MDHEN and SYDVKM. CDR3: CASYRSQGNYGYTF. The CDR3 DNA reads TGTGCCAGCTACCGATCACAGGGAAACTATGGCTACACCTTC.

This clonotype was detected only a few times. The CDR3 DNA reads TGTGCCAGCAGAGGATGGGGTAAAGAGACCCAGTACTTC. This gives the protein CASRGWGKETQYF. V and J are TRBV6-1 and TRBJ2-5; no clear D. Germline CDR1 MNHNS, CDR2 SASEGT. V lost 6 bases, J lost 3 bases, and 11 bases lay in between. CDR3 length equals 13 residues.

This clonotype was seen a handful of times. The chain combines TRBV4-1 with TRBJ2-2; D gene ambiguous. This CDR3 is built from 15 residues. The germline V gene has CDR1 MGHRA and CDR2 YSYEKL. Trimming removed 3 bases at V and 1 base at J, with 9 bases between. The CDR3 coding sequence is TGCGCCAGCAGCCAGAGCGTATTGAACACCGGGGAGCTGTTTTTT. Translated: CASSQSVLNTGELFF.